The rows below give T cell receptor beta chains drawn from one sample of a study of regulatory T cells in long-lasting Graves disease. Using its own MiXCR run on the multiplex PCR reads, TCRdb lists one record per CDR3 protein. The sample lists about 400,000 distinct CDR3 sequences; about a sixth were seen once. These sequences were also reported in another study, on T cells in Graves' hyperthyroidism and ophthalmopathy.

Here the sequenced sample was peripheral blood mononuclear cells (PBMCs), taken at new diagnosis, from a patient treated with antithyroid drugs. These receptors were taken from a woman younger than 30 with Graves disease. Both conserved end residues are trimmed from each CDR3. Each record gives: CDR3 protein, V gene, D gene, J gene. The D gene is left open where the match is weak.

CDR3 protein: ASISGWGNYGYT
V gene: TRBV6-1
D gene: NA
J gene: TRBJ1-2

CDR3 protein: ASSSPALGVNQETQY
V gene: TRBV28
D gene: NA
J gene: TRBJ2-5

CDR3 protein: ASSYLRSTEAF
V gene: TRBV6-5
D gene: NA
J gene: TRBJ1-1

CDR3 protein: ASTISGPQAKQF
V gene: TRBV3-1
D gene: NA
J gene: TRBJ2-1

CDR3 protein: ASSLLAGVTNEQF
V gene: TRBV28
D gene: TRBD2
J gene: TRBJ2-1

CDR3 protein: SARFSGGGNSPLH
V gene: TRBV20-1
D gene: NA
J gene: TRBJ1-6

CDR3 protein: ASSLTETSGRNEQF
V gene: TRBV9
D gene: TRBD2
J gene: TRBJ2-1

CDR3 protein: ATSLAGGPGEQF
V gene: TRBV5-1
D gene: TRBD2
J gene: TRBJ2-1

CDR3 protein: ASSWDRGAYEGYT
V gene: TRBV5-1
D gene: TRBD1
J gene: TRBJ1-2

CDR3 protein: ASRRPSGTGELF
V gene: TRBV3-1
D gene: TRBD2
J gene: TRBJ2-2

CDR3 protein: SAANRGRDEKLF
V gene: TRBV20-1
D gene: TRBD1
J gene: TRBJ1-4

CDR3 protein: SASLRQNTEAF
V gene: TRBV20-1
D gene: NA
J gene: TRBJ1-1

CDR3 protein: ASRFSGVNTGELF
V gene: TRBV6-1
D gene: TRBD2
J gene: TRBJ2-2

CDR3 protein: ATSRDLTGAKNIQY
V gene: TRBV15
D gene: NA
J gene: TRBJ2-4